Listed here are 7 T cell receptor beta chains from one sample, sequenced in a study of control samples from healthy donors and cancer patients (dated by TCRdb to the early 2020s). The library was generated by the immunoSEQ multiplex PCR assay. TCRdb provides this immuneACCESS table in a form limited to in-frame rearrangements. Some clones are lacking; in checked studies, under half of them reflect an unresolved V gene, and why the rest are absent is not known. The sample yields 150,000 or so clones; around 88% were counted once. The leading ten clones occupy around 1.6% of the sample. The sequenced sample was blood. These receptors all stem from a man aged 18 to 29 in good health.

The chain recombines TRBV27 with TRBJ1-2; tentative D call: TRBD1 (5 bases). This CDR3 spans 15 amino acids. CDR1 and CDR2 (germline): MNHEY, SMNVEV (reference sequence). The germline V and J ends were trimmed by 0 bases and 5 bases, with 13 bases remaining between them. DNA for the CDR3: TGTGCCAGCAGTTTATCAAGACAGAATCGGTATGGCTACACCTTC. It yields the protein CASSLSRQNRYGYTF.

J is TRBJ1-1 and V is TRBV2; D ambiguous. CDR1 is SNHLY, CDR2 FYNNEI, per germline. V shed 6 bases and J shed 4 bases, with 18 bases lying between them. CDR3 length: 15 amino acids. CDR3 sequence: CASSSGPTSGTEAFF. CDR3 nucleotides: TGTGCCAGCAGCAGTGGTCCGACGTCGGGCACTGAAGCTTTCTTT.

This chain joins TRBV28 and TRBJ2-1, with TRBD2 matching 10 bases. The CDR3 has 14 residues. CDR1 is MDHEN and CDR2 is SYDVKM in the germline V gene. V shed 7 bases and J 10 bases; nucleotides not matched to a gene: 10. CDR3 amino acids: CASTSSGGANEQFF. CDR3 in DNA: TGTGCCAGCACTTCCAGCGGGGGGGCAAACGAGCAGTTCTTC.

The CDR3 DNA reads TGTGCCAGCAGCTTAGGAGGAGGACAGCCCCAGCATTTT. It specifies CASSLGGGQPQHF. This chain connects TRBV7-3 to TRBJ1-5, with no clear D. There are 13 residues in the CDR3. Trimming took off 2 bases at V and 7 bases at J, with 9 bases between the two ends. Germline V gene lookup returns CDR1 SGHTA and CDR2 FQGTGA.

V usage is TRBV28 and J usage is TRBJ2-1; TRBD1 might be the D (6 bases). V was trimmed by 8 bases and J by 9 bases, leaving 17 bases between them. Per germline, CDR1 MDHEN and CDR2 SYDVKM. The CDR3 spans 13 residues. The CDR3 reads CASQDRAGVEQFF. CDR3 nucleotides: TGTGCCAGCCAAGATCGAGCAGGGGTTGAGCAGTTCTTC.

The J gene is TRBJ1-1, the V gene TRBV19, with D possibly TRBD1 on 5 matching bases. Germline V CDR1 and CDR2: LNHDA, SQIVND (reference sequence). V was cut by 3 bases and J by 6 bases, with 11 bases left in between. The CDR3 is made up of 13 amino acids. CDR3: CASSIQGGAEAFF. CDR3 nucleotide sequence: TGTGCCAGTAGTATCCAGGGCGGCGCTGAAGCTTTCTTT.

There are a few counts of this clone. Other DNA sequences in the same sample also yield this CDR3. The rearrangement links TRBV19 to TRBJ2-1; TRBD2 agrees at 10 bases. The CDR3 is 13 amino acids. Germline V lookup: CDR1 LNHDA, CDR2 SQIVND (reference sequence). With V trimmed by 3 bases and J by 7 bases, 0 bases remained unmatched. The CDR3 protein is CASSMGLANEQFF. The CDR3 DNA follows: TGTGCCAGTAGTATGGGACTAGCGAATGAGCAGTTCTTC.